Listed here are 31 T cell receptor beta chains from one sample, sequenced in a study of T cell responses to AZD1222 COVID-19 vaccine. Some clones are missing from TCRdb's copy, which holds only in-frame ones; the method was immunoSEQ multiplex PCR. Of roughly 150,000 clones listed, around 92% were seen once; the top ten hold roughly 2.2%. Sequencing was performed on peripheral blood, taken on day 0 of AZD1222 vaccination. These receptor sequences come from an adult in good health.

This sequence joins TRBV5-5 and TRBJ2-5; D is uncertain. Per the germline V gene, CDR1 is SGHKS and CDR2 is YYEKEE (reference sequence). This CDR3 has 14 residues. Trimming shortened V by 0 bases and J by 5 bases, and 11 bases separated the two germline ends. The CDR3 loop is CASSLEAGVETQYF. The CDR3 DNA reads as TGTGCCAGCAGCTTGGAAGCTGGGGTTGAGACCCAGTACTTC.

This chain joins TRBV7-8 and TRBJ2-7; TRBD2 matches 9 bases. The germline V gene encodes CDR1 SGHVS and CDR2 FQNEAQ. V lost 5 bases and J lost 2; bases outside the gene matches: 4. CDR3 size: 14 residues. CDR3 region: CASSPSGGPYEQYF. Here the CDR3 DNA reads TGTGCCAGCAGCCCCAGCGGGGGGCCCTACGAGCAGTACTTC.

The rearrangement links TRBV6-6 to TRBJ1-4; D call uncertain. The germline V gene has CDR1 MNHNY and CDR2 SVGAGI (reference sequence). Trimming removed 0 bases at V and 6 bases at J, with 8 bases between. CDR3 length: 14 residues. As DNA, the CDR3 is TGTGCCAGCAGTTACTCGGCAGCTGATGAAAAACTGTTTTTT. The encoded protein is CASSYSAADEKLFF.

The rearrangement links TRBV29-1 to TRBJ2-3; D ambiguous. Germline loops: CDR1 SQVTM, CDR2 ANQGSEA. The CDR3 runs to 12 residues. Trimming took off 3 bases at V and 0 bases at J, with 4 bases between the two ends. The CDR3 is CSVDPSTDTQYF. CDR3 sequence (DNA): TGCAGCGTTGACCCTAGCACAGATACGCAGTATTTT.

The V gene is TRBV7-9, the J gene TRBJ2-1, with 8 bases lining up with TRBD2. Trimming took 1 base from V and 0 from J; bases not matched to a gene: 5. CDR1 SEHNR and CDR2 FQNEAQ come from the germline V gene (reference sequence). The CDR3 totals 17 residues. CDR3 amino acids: CASSLGGSGISYNEQFF. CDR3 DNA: TGTGCCAGCAGCTTAGGGGGTAGCGGGATCTCCTACAATGAGCAGTTCTTC. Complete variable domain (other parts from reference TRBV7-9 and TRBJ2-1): DTGVSQNPRHKITKRGQNVTFRCDPISEHNRLYWYRQTLGQGPEFLTYFQNEAQLEKSRLLSDRFSAERPKGSFSTLEIQRTEQGDSAMYLCASSLGGSGISYNEQFFGPGTRLTVL.

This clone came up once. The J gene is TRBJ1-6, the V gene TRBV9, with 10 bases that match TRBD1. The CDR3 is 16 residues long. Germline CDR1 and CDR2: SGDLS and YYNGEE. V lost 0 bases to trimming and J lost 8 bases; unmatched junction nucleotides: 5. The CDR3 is CASSVGTGGRDSPLHF. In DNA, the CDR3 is TGTGCCAGCAGCGTAGGGACAGGGGGGAGGGATTCACCCCTCCACTTT. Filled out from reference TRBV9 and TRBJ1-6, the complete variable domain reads DSGVTQTPKHLITATGQRVTLRCSPRSGDLSVYWYQQSLDQGLQFLIQYYNGEERAKGNILERFSAQQFPDLHSELNLSSLELGDSALYFCASSVGTGGRDSPLHFGNGTRLTVT.

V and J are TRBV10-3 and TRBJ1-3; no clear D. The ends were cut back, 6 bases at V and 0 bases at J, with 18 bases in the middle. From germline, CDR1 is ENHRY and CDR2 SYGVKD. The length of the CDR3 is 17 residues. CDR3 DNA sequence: TGTGCCATCAGCCTCCATCAGGTCAGCGACTCTGGAAACACCATATATTTT. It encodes CAISLHQVSDSGNTIYF.

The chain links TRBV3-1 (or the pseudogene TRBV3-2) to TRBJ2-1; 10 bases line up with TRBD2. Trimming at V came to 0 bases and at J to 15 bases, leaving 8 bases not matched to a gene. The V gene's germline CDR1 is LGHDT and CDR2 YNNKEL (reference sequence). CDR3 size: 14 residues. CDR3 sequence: CASSQDTAGGPMFF. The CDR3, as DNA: TGTGCCAGCAGCCAAGATACAGCGGGAGGGCCAATGTTCTTC.

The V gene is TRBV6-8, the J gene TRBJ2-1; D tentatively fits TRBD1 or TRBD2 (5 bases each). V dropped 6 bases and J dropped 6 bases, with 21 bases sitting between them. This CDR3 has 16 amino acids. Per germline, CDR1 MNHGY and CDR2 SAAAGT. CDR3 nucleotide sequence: TGTGCCAGCAGACACCCCGTGGCCCGGGACCCCAATGAGCAGTTCTTC. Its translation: CASRHPVARDPNEQFF.

In DNA form, the CDR3 reads TGCGCCAGCAGCTTGGAAGGGAACTATGGCTACACCTTC. This sequence encodes CASSLEGNYGYTF. The chain employs TRBV5-1 and TRBJ1-2; D uncertain. V lost 0 bases and J lost 2, with 5 bases in between. CDR1 and CDR2 (germline): SGHRS, YFSETQ. The CDR3 extends over 13 amino acids.

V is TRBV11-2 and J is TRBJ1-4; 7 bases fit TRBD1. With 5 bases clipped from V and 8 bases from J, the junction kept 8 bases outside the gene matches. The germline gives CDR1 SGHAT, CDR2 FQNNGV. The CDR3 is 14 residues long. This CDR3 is CASSLTGMGEKLFF. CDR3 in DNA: TGTGCCAGCAGCCTGACAGGGATGGGCGAAAAACTGTTTTTT.

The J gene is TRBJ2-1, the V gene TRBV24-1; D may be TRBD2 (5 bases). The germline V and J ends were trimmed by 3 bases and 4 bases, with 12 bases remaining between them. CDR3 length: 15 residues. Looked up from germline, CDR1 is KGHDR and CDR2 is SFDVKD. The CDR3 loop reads CATSDGSGRYNEQFF. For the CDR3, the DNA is TGTGCCACCAGTGATGGTTCGGGAAGATACAATGAGCAGTTCTTC.

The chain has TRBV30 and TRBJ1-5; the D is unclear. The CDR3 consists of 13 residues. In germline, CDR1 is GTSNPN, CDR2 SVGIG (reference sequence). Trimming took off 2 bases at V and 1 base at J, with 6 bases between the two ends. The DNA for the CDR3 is TGTGCCTGGAGTCATGCGAGCAATCAGCCCCAGCATTTT. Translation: CAWSHASNQPQHF.

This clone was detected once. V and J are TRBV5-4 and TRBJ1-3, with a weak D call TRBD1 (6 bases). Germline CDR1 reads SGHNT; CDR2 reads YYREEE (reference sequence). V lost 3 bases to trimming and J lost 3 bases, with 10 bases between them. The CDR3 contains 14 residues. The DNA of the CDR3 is TGTGCCAGCAGCTGGACAGTGGGTGGAAACACCATATATTTT. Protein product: CASSWTVGGNTIYF. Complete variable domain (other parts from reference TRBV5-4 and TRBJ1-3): ETGVTQSPTHLIKTRGQQVTLRCSSQSGHNTVSWYQQALGQGPQFIFQYYREEENGRGNFPPRFSGLQFPNYSSELNVNALELDDSALYLCASSWTVGGNTIYFGEGSWLTVV.

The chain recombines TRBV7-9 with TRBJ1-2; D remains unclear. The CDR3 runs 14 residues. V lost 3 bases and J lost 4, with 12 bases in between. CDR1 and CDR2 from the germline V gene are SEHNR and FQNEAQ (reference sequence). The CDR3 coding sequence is TGTGCCAGCAGCTTTGATGGAAGGGTCTATGGCTACACCTTC. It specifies CASSFDGRVYGYTF.

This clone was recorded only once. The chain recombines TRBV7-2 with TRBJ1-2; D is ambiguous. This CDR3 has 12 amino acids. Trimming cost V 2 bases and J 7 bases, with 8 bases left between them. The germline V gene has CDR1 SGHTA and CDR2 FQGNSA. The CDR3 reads CASSLRLGGYTF. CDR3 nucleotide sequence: TGTGCCAGCAGCTTAAGGTTGGGTGGCTACACCTTC.

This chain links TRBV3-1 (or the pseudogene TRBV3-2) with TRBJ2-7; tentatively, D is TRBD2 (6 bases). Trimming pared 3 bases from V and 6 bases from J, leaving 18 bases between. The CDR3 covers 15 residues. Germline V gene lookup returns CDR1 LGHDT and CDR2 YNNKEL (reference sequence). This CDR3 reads CASSQEGARAREQYF. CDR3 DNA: TGTGCCAGCAGCCAGGAGGGTGCTCGGGCGCGCGAGCAGTACTTC.

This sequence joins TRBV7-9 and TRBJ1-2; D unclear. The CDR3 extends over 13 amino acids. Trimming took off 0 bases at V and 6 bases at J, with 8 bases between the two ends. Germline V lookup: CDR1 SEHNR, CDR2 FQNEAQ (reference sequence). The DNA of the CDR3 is TGTGCCAGCAGCTTAGCGGCGGGCGATGGCTACACCTTC. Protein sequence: CASSLAAGDGYTF.

For the CDR3, the DNA is TGTGCCAGTAGGTCTGGAAACACCATATATTTT. Residues: CASRSGNTIYF. The chain is built from TRBV19 and TRBJ1-3; D gene uncertain. Trimming left V 6 bases short and J 1 base short, with 1 base between. The CDR3 length is 11 residues. The V gene's germline CDR1 is LNHDA and CDR2 SQIVND (reference sequence). The variable domain in full, completed from reference TRBV19 and TRBJ1-3, reads DGGITQSPKYLFRKEGQNVTLSCEQNLNHDAMYWYRQDPGQGLRLIYYSQIVNDFQKGDIAEGYSVSREKKESFPLTVTSAQKNPTAFYLCASRSGNTIYFGEGSWLTVV.

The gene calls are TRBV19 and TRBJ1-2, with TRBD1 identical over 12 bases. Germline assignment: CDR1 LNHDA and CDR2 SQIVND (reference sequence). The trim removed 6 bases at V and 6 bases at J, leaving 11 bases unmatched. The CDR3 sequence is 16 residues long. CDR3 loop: CASRPGTGGEYDGYTF. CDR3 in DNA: TGTGCCAGTAGACCCGGGACAGGGGGCGAGTACGATGGCTACACCTTC.

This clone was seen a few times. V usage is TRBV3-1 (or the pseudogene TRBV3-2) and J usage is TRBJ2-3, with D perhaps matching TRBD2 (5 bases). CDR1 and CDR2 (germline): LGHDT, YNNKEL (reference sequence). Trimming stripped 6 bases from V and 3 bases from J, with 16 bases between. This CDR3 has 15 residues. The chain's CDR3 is CASRLASGSTDTQYF. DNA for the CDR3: TGTGCCAGCAGACTCGCGAGCGGCAGTACAGATACGCAGTATTTT.

The CDR3 sequence is CASSQPLAGSTDTQYF. The CDR3 DNA follows: TGTGCCAGCAGCCAGCCCTTAGCGGGGAGCACAGATACGCAGTATTTT. V usage is TRBV6-2 or TRBV6-3 and J usage is TRBJ2-3; 8 nucleotides match TRBD2. The CDR3 extends over 16 amino acids. J was trimmed by 0 bases and V by 6 bases; bases with no gene match: 8. Germline CDR1 is MNHEY and CDR2 is SVGEGT.

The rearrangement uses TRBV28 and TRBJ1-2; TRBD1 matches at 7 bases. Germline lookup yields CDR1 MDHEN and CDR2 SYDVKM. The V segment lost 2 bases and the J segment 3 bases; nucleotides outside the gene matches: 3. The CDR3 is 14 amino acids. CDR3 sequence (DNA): TGTGCCAGCAGTTTACTCCAGGGGGACTATGGCTACACCTTC. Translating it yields CASSLLQGDYGYTF.

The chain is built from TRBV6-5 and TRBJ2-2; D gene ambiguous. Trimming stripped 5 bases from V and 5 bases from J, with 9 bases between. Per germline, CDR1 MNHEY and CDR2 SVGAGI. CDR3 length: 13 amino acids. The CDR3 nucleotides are TGTGCCAGCAGTCCCGGGTGGACCGGGGAGCTGTTTTTT. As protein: CASSPGWTGELFF.

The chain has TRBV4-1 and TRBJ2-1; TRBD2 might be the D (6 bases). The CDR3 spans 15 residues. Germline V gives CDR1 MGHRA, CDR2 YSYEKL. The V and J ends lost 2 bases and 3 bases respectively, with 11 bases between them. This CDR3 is CASSQSSEFYNEQFF. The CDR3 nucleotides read TGCGCCAGCAGCCAATCTAGCGAATTCTACAATGAGCAGTTCTTC.

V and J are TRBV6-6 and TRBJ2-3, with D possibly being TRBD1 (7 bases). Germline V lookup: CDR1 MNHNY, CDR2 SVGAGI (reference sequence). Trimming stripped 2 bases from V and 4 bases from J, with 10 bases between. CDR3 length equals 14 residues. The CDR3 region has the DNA TGTGCCAGCAGTTACGGAGGGGGCCCAGATACGCAGTATTTT. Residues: CASSYGGGPDTQYF.

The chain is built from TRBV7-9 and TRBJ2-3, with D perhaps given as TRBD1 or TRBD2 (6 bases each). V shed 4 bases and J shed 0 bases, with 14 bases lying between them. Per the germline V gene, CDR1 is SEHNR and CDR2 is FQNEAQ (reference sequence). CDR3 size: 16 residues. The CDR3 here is CASSSDRGESTDTQYF. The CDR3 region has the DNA TGTGCCAGCAGCTCTGATAGGGGGGAAAGCACAGATACGCAGTATTTT.

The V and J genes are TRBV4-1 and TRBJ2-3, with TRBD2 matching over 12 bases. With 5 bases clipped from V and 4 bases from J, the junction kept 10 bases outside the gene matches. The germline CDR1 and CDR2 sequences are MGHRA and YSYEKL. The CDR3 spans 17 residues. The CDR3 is CASSLVLAGGMADTQYF. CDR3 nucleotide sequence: TGCGCCAGCAGCTTGGTGCTAGCGGGGGGGATGGCAGATACGCAGTATTTT.

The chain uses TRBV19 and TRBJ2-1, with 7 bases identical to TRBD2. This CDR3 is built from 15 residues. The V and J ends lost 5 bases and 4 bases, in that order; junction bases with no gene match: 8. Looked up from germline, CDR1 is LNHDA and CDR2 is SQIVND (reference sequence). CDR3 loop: CASSSRLAEYNEQFF. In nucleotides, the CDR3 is TGTGCCAGTAGTTCTAGGCTAGCGGAATACAATGAGCAGTTCTTC.

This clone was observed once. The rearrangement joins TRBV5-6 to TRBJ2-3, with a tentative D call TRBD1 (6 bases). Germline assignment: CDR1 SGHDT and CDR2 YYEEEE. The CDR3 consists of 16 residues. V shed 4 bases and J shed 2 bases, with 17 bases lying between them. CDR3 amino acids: CASSARRAGDTDTQYF. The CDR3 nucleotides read TGTGCCAGCAGCGCCCGAAGGGCAGGGGACACAGATACGCAGTATTTT.

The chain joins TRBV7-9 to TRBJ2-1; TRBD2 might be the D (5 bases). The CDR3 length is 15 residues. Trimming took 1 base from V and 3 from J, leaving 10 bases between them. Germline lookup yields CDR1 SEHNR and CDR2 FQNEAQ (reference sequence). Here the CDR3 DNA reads TGTGCCAGCAGCTTAGGAGCGGATTTCTACAATGAGCAGTTCTTC. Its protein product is CASSLGADFYNEQFF.